The sequence of this T cell receptor (beta chain) was determined in a study of T cells in Graves' hyperthyroidism and ophthalmopathy. Amplification of TCR beta CDR3 regions used RNA as the template. HTBI primers were the set used in a first-round RT-PCR of the TCR CDR3. TCRdb redid the calling of the multiplex PCR reads with MiXCR, one entry per CDR3 protein. The data hold under 750,000 distinct CDR3 sequences, with over 15% observed a single time. Study-wide results and caveats: Ophthalmopathy was separated from stable hyperthyroidism by a 13 V-J model.

This clonotype appeared many times. Antigen unknown. V lost 7 bases, J lost 6 bases, and 19 bases lay in between. From germline, CDR1 is ENHRY and CDR2 SYGVKD. This CDR3 has 15 residues. This receptor was taken from a woman in her forties or fifties with Graves' hyperthyroidism that later progressed to Graves' ophthalmopathy. Source material: blood. The chain couples TRBV10-3 to TRBJ2-1, with a weak D call TRBD2 (5 bases). The CDR3 DNA reads TGTGCCATCACTCAGGCGGGCGAGAGCGCCAATGAGCAGTTCTTC. Protein sequence: CAITQAGESANEQFF.